Sequencing of this T cell receptor beta chain was carried out in a study of blood T cell repertoires in COVID-19. Study information: The study drew acute and convalescent COVID-19 samples from the United States, Italy and Spain.

Original processing notes: The assay estimated nucleated cells by amplifying reference gene primers. Clones were read by immunoSEQ multiplex PCR, and TCRdb kept only the in-frame ones, dropping some. D and trimming come from the DNA, and the V and J calls and clone size come from that table. Found here are 150,000 to 200,000 clones, roughly nine tenths of them singletons; the top ten hold roughly 3.5%. This CDR3 is 15 amino acids long. Trimming removed 7 bases from V and 7 bases from J; junction bases left unmatched: 8. CDR1 SEHNR and CDR2 FQNEAQ come from the germline V gene (reference sequence). This TCR was recovered from a man in his 70s with acute or convalescent COVID-19. The chain links TRBV7-9 to TRBJ1-6, with 9 bases fitting TRBD1. Sequenced input: peripheral blood. CDR3 DNA: TGTGCCAGCACCGGGACAGGGAGGTTGAATTCACCCCTCCACTTT. Translation: CASTGTGRLNSPLHF.